Shown below are 24 T cell receptor beta chains from a single sample sequenced in a study of shared clonotypes between healthy human individuals. Some clones are missing from TCRdb's copy, which holds only in-frame ones; the method was immunoSEQ multiplex PCR. The table includes over 2,000,000 clones, around 93% detected once. Positively selected for CCR7, the CD45RO-negative cells used as naive CD8 cells excluded terminally differentiated effector memory CD45RA+ cells. Sequenced input: naive CD8+ T cells from PBMCs. The receptors were sampled from a man aged 18 to 29 in good health. Some clones in this sample may be carry-over from other donors' samples.

This chain links TRBV19 with TRBJ1-2, with D perhaps TRBD1 (5 bases). V was shortened by 3 bases and J by 6 bases, with 14 bases between the two germline ends. Germline V gives CDR1 LNHDA, CDR2 SQIVND (reference sequence). The CDR3 is 14 residues long. The CDR3 region is CASSMDGGLHGYTF. The DNA for the CDR3 is TGTGCCAGTAGTATGGATGGGGGACTACATGGCTACACCTTC. The whole variable domain, filled in from reference TRBV19 and TRBJ1-2, reads DGGITQSPKYLFRKEGQNVTLSCEQNLNHDAMYWYRQDPGQGLRLIYYSQIVNDFQKGDIAEGYSVSREKKESFPLTVTSAQKNPTAFYLCASSMDGGLHGYTFGSGTRLTVV.

The rearrangement uses TRBV28 and TRBJ1-1; no clear D. V shed 5 bases and J shed 7 bases, with 17 bases lying between them. Germline V gives CDR1 MDHEN, CDR2 SYDVKM. The CDR3 loop spans 14 amino acids. Written as DNA, the CDR3 is TGTGCCAGCAGTCCCCTAGAAGGCAGCCATGAAGCTTTCTTT. Translation gives CASSPLEGSHEAFF.

Concerning this clone itself: Other DNA sequences in this specimen translate into the identical CDR3. The V call is TRBV5-4, the J call TRBJ2-7; maybe TRBD2 (5 bases). V was cut by 1 base and J by 4 bases, with 6 bases left in between. CDR1 is SGHNT, CDR2 YYREEE, per germline (reference sequence). The CDR3 sequence is 12 residues long. CDR3 coding DNA: TGTGCCAGCAGCTTGAGAGGGTACGAGCAGTACTTC. The encoded protein is CASSLRGYEQYF. Combining the CDR3 with reference TRBV5-4 and TRBJ2-7 gives the whole variable domain ETGVTQSPTHLIKTRGQQVTLRCSSQSGHNTVSWYQQALGQGPQFIFQYYREEENGRGNFPPRFSGLQFPNYSSELNVNALELDDSALYLCASSLRGYEQYFGPGTRLTVT.

The count of this clone is one. The DNA for the CDR3 is TGCAGCGTTGTCTCTGGGAACAGAGAGCAGTTCTTC. Protein product: CSVVSGNREQFF. The rearrangement joins TRBV29-1 to TRBJ2-1; D remains ambiguous. CDR1 and CDR2 (germline): SQVTM, ANQGSEA. V was trimmed by 4 bases and J by 10 bases, leaving 14 bases between them. The CDR3 covers 12 residues.

This clone was seen only once. The chain joins TRBV29-1 to TRBJ2-3, with D tentatively TRBD2 (6 bases). The V gene lost 4 bases and the J gene lost 6 bases, with 29 bases spanning the gap. Germline assignment: CDR1 SQVTM and CDR2 ANQGSEA. CDR3 length: 18 amino acids. The CDR3 spells CSVGEWEEKGPLLDTQYF. The CDR3 DNA follows: TGCAGCGTTGGGGAGTGGGAGGAAAAGGGGCCACTATTGGATACGCAGTATTTT.

The chain employs TRBV6-5 and TRBJ2-3; D is perhaps TRBD2 (5 bases). Germline V gives CDR1 MNHEY, CDR2 SVGAGI. Trimming shortened V by 7 bases and J by 1 base, and 12 bases separated the two germline ends. This CDR3 has 14 amino acids. The CDR3 DNA is TGTGCCAGCACCCTAGCCTTGGGCACAGATACGCAGTATTTT. Amino acids: CASTLALGTDTQYF.

The gene calls are TRBV4-1 and TRBJ2-7; 7 positions match TRBD2. Germline V gene lookup returns CDR1 MGHRA and CDR2 YSYEKL. Unmatched junction bases numbered 9, after V lost 3 bases and J lost 4 bases. The CDR3 is 15 residues long. The CDR3 sequence: CASSHSTSAQYEQYF. In nucleotides, the CDR3 is TGCGCCAGCAGCCATTCTACTAGCGCGCAATACGAGCAGTACTTC.

V is TRBV5-1 and J is TRBJ2-7; 11 nucleotides match TRBD1. V shed 3 bases and J 2 bases; nucleotides not matched to a gene: 4. The length of the CDR3 is 15 residues. Germline V gene lookup returns CDR1 SGHRS and CDR2 YFSETQ. CDR3 nucleotides: TGCGCCAGCAGCTCGGGGGGACAGGGGGCCTACGAGCAGTACTTC. It yields the protein CASSSGGQGAYEQYF.

The chain is built from TRBV6-1 and TRBJ1-2, with D hard to call. Trimming took off 1 base at V and 5 bases at J, with 14 bases between the two ends. The CDR3 is 15 residues long. Germline V gives CDR1 MNHNS, CDR2 SASEGT. The CDR3 DNA is TGTGCCAGCAGTGAAGATCCTGGATTGGTGTATGGCTACACCTTC. Amino acids: CASSEDPGLVYGYTF.

CDR3 loop: CASRPGPGVGNEQFF. The CDR3 DNA follows: TGTGCCAGCAGACCCGGGCCGGGAGTGGGTAATGAGCAGTTCTTC. This chain connects TRBV11-2 to TRBJ2-1; D might be TRBD2 (6 bases). The CDR3 contains 15 residues. The V and J ends lost 6 bases and 7 bases respectively, with 19 bases between them. CDR1 and CDR2 from the germline V gene are SGHAT and FQNNGV.

The rearrangement links TRBV27 to TRBJ1-1, with D maybe TRBD1 (5 bases). The CDR3 is made up of 16 amino acids. The V gene's germline CDR1 is MNHEY and CDR2 SMNVEV (reference sequence). V shed 4 bases and J shed 2 bases, with 17 bases lying between them. CDR3 amino acids: CASSSPKNRGNTEAFF. Written as DNA, the CDR3 is TGTGCCAGCAGTTCTCCTAAGAATAGGGGCAACACTGAAGCTTTCTTT.

The chain carries TRBV19 and TRBJ2-7; 14 bases are a match to TRBD2. J gave up 6 bases and V 5 bases, and 6 bases lay outside the gene matches. This CDR3 contains 15 residues. Per germline, CDR1 LNHDA and CDR2 SQIVND (reference sequence). The CDR3 region has the DNA TGTGCCAGTAGTGACAGACTAGCGGGAGGGCTCGAGCAGTACTTC. It specifies CASSDRLAGGLEQYF.

The table lists this clone with a count of one. The chain combines TRBV30 with TRBJ2-7; D perhaps matches TRBD1 (6 bases). Germline assignment: CDR1 GTSNPN and CDR2 SVGIG (reference sequence). V was clipped by 6 bases and J by 3 bases, with 15 bases between them. The CDR3 is 13 residues long. This CDR3 reads CACTTGAGYEQYF. The CDR3 DNA is TGTGCCTGTACGACAGGCGCAGGCTACGAGCAGTACTTC.

The chain employs TRBV4-3 and TRBJ2-1; TRBD2 matches 8 bases. CDR1 and CDR2 (germline): LGHNA, YSLEER. Trimming at V came to 4 bases and at J to 2 bases, leaving 1 base not matched to a gene. The CDR3 covers 14 residues. The CDR3: CASSPGLAYNEQFF. The CDR3 DNA reads as TGCGCCAGCAGCCCGGGACTAGCCTACAATGAGCAGTTCTTC.

The chain recombines TRBV7-9 with TRBJ2-5; 10 nucleotides match TRBD1. J lost 6 bases, V lost 5 bases, and 12 bases had no gene match. This CDR3 has 16 residues. Germline CDR1 SEHNR, CDR2 FQNEAQ (reference sequence). The CDR3 here is CASSPRQGAGRKTQYF. The CDR3 DNA follows: TGTGCCAGCAGCCCGCGACAGGGGGCCGGCAGGAAGACCCAGTACTTC. Full variable domain (outside the CDR3, taken from reference TRBV7-9 and TRBJ2-5): DTGVSQNPRHKITKRGQNVTFRCDPISEHNRLYWYRQTLGQGPEFLTYFQNEAQLEKSRLLSDRFSAERPKGSFSTLEIQRTEQGDSAMYLCASSPRQGAGRKTQYFGPGTRLLVL.

The rearrangement links TRBV21-1 to TRBJ2-3; the DNA was not compared with TRBD2, the D call given in the table. TRBV21-1 constitutes a pseudogene. The CDR3 sequence is 16 residues long. CDR3 in amino acids: CASSKEWVEAPDTQYF. In DNA form, the CDR3 reads TGTGCCAGCAGCAAAGAATGGGTCGAGGCCCCAGATACGCAGTATTTT.

V usage is TRBV19 and J usage is TRBJ2-7; TRBD1 agrees at 9 bases. CDR1 and CDR2 from the germline V gene are LNHDA and SQIVND (reference sequence). Trimming removed 0 bases from V and 1 base from J; junction bases left unmatched: 1. This CDR3 has 15 amino acids. For the CDR3, the DNA is TGTGCCAGTAGTATAGAGGGACAGGGATCCTACGAGCAGTACTTC. It translates to CASSIEGQGSYEQYF.

The CDR3 DNA reads TGTGCCAGCACCCCGGCAACAGAATCCTACAATGAGCAGTTCTTC. Protein product: CASTPATESYNEQFF. J is TRBJ2-1 and V is TRBV5-6; D gene unclear. V was shortened by 6 bases and J by 1 base, with 14 bases between the two germline ends. The CDR3 has 15 amino acids. Germline V gene lookup returns CDR1 SGHDT and CDR2 YYEEEE.

The V and J genes are TRBV27 and TRBJ2-1; 8 bases are shared with TRBD2. CDR1 and CDR2 from the germline V gene are MNHEY and SMNVEV (reference sequence). CDR3 length: 18 residues. V was clipped by 5 bases and J by 1 base; unmatched bases: 13. CDR3 protein: CASSLIHYSGISYNEQFF. The CDR3 coding sequence is TGTGCCAGCAGTCTCATCCACTATAGCGGGATTTCCTACAATGAGCAGTTCTTC.

The chain uses TRBV2 and TRBJ2-1, with 8 bases that match TRBD2. In germline, CDR1 is SNHLY, CDR2 FYNNEI. Germline trimming cut 7 bases from V and 0 bases from J; bases unmatched to any gene: 5. There are 15 residues in the CDR3. The CDR3 region is CASTSGPSSYNEQFF. DNA for the CDR3: TGTGCCAGCACTAGCGGGCCAAGCTCCTACAATGAGCAGTTCTTC.

This clone was counted once. This chain joins TRBV11-2 and TRBJ2-7, with TRBD1 matching over 7 bases. This CDR3 has 16 amino acids. Germline-derived CDR1 and CDR2 are SGHAT and FQNNGV. The J segment lost 4 bases and the V segment lost 5 bases, leaving 14 bases of the junction unmatched. CDR3 sequence (DNA): TGTGCCAGCAGCGCCTCCATCGCGACAGGGAGATACGAGCAGTACTTC. Its translation: CASSASIATGRYEQYF.

V usage is TRBV13 and J usage is TRBJ2-3, with TRBD2 matching over 8 bases. Germline CDR1 and CDR2: PRHDT and FYEKMQ (reference sequence). With V trimmed by 0 bases and J by 1 base, 6 bases remained unmatched. CDR3 length: 17 amino acids. The chain's CDR3 is CASSLGLTAGGTDTQYF. CDR3 bases: TGTGCCAGCAGCTTAGGCCTAACAGCGGGGGGCACAGATACGCAGTATTTT.

CDR3: CASSFSGTYDEKLFF. The DNA for the CDR3 is TGTGCCAGCAGCTTTTCCGGGACATATGATGAAAAACTGTTTTTT. This chain joins TRBV11-2 and TRBJ1-4, with D possibly TRBD1 on 6 matching bases. CDR3 size: 15 residues. V shed 3 bases and J shed 6 bases, with 14 bases lying between them. Germline V lookup: CDR1 SGHAT, CDR2 FQNNGV.

On this clone itself: Other nucleotide sequences from this sample produce the same CDR3. The V gene is TRBV27, the J gene TRBJ2-2, with D possibly being TRBD1 (5 bases). CDR1 MNHEY and CDR2 SMNVEV come from the germline V gene (reference sequence). The V gene lost 5 bases and the J gene lost 1 base, with 14 bases spanning the gap. This CDR3 spans 16 amino acids. In DNA form, the CDR3 reads TGTGCCAGCAGTCCGTCTTGGGGCGAGAACACCGGGGAGCTGTTTTTT. This codes for CASSPSWGENTGELFF.